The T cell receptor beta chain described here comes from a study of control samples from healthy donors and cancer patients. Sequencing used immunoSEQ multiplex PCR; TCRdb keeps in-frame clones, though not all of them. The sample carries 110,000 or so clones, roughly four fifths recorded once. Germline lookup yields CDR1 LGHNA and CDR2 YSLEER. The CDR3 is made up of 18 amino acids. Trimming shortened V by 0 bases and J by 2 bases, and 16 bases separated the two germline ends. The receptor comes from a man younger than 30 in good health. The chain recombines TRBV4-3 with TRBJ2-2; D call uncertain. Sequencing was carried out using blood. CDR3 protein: CASSQEVLLLSNTGELFF. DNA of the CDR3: TGCGCCAGCAGCCAAGAGGTCCTGCTCCTATCTAACACCGGGGAGCTGTTTTTT.